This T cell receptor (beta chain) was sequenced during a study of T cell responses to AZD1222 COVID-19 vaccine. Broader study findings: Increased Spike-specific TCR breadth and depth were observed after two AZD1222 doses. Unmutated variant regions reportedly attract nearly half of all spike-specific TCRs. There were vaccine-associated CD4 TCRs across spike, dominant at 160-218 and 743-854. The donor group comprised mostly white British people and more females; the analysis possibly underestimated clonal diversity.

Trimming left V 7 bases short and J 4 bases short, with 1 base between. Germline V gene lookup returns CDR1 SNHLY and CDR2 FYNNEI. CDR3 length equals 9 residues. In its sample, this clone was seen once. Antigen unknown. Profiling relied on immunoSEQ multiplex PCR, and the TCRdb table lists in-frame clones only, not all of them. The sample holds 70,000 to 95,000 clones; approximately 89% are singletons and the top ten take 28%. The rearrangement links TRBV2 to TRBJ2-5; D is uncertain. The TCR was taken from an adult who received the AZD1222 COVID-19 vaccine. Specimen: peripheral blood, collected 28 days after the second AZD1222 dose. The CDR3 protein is CASTETQYF. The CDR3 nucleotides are TGTGCCAGCACAGAGACCCAGTACTTC.